Presented here are 27 T cell receptor beta chains from one specimen sequenced in a study of blood T cell repertoires in COVID-19. The table came from immunoSEQ multiplex PCR; TCRdb's copy has only in-frame clones and leaves some out. Of about 230,000 clones listed, around 83% were seen once; the top ten hold approximately 5.9%. Sequencing used peripheral blood. Receptors were obtained from a man of 80 years or more with acute or convalescent COVID-19.

The chain uses TRBV5-1 and TRBJ2-2, with 9 bases matching TRBD1. CDR1 is SGHRS, CDR2 YFSETQ, per germline. J gave up 6 bases and V 4 bases, and 10 bases lay outside the gene matches. This CDR3 has 16 residues. CDR3 region: CASSDTPGQGPGELFF. The CDR3 DNA reads as TGCGCCAGCAGCGACACGCCGGGACAGGGTCCCGGGGAGCTGTTTTTT. The full variable domain, rest sourced from reference TRBV5-1 and TRBJ2-2, is KAGVTQTPRYLIKTRGQQVTLSCSPISGHRSVSWYQQTPGQGLQFLFEYFSETQRNKGNFPGRFSGRQFSNSRSEMNVSTLELGDSALYLCASSDTPGQGPGELFFGEGSRLTVL.

V is TRBV5-6 and J is TRBJ2-7; 11 bases agree with TRBD2. This CDR3 contains 19 residues. The junction had 14 bases not matched to a gene; V was cut back by 3 bases and J by 0 bases. The V gene's germline CDR1 is SGHDT and CDR2 YYEEEE. The CDR3 loop reads CASSWRIASGGSSSYEQYF. CDR3 coding DNA: TGTGCCAGCAGCTGGAGGATTGCTAGCGGGGGGTCGAGCTCCTACGAGCAGTACTTC.

The rearrangement links TRBV10-3 to TRBJ2-5; TRBD2 might be the D (5 bases). This CDR3 spans 14 amino acids. The germline CDR1 and CDR2 sequences are ENHRY and SYGVKD. Trimming stripped 0 bases from V and 4 bases from J, with 9 bases between. CDR3 in amino acids: CAISESSGRETQYF. The CDR3 DNA sequence: TGTGCCATCAGTGAGTCCTCGGGAAGAGAGACCCAGTACTTC.

The chain couples TRBV7-9 to TRBJ2-1, with a weak D call TRBD2 (6 bases). The length of the CDR3 is 14 residues. The germline V gene encodes CDR1 SEHNR and CDR2 FQNEAQ (reference sequence). Trimming left V 3 bases short and J 5 bases short, with 11 bases between. This chain's CDR3 is CASSLGGRDNEQFF. The CDR3, as DNA: TGTGCCAGCAGCTTGGGGGGACGAGACAATGAGCAGTTCTTC.

This clone was seen only a few times. The chain employs TRBV19 and TRBJ1-5; D not certain. This CDR3 contains 12 residues. With 2 bases removed from V and 8 bases from J, the gap between germline ends came to 7 bases. Per germline, CDR1 LNHDA and CDR2 SQIVND (reference sequence). In DNA, the CDR3 is TGTGCCAGTAGTATACTTCTTGAGCCCCAGCATTTT. Encoded protein: CASSILLEPQHF.

J is TRBJ2-7 and V is TRBV11-1, with TRBD1 matching 11 bases. Germline loops: CDR1 SGHAT, CDR2 FQDESV (reference sequence). Unmatched junction bases numbered 6, after V lost 6 bases and J lost 2 bases. This CDR3 has 15 amino acids. The CDR3 sequence is CASRYRDRGTYEQYF. The CDR3 DNA reads TGTGCCAGCAGGTACCGGGACAGGGGGACCTACGAGCAGTACTTC.

The V call is TRBV7-3, the J call TRBJ2-6; possible D gene TRBD1, 5 bases. With 1 base removed from V and 1 base from J, the gap between germline ends came to 11 bases. Germline V gene sequence: CDR1 SGHTA, CDR2 FQGTGA. This CDR3 is built from 17 residues. The CDR3 is CASSLNPWTSGANVLTF. CDR3 in DNA: TGTGCCAGCAGCTTAAACCCATGGACATCTGGGGCCAACGTCCTGACTTTC.

This clone was observed a single time. The chain employs TRBV6-5 and TRBJ1-6, with 9 nucleotides matching TRBD1. Germline V gives CDR1 MNHEY, CDR2 SVGAGI. CDR3 length: 14 amino acids. J lost 9 bases, V lost 5 bases, and 5 bases had no gene match. CDR3 nucleotide sequence: TGTGCCAGCAGTCAGGGGGACAGGGCTTCACCCCTCCACTTT. Encoded protein: CASSQGDRASPLHF.

The chain has TRBV29-1 and TRBJ2-5, with TRBD1 matching 7 bases. V trimming: 3 bases; J trimming: 4 bases; junction bases outside the gene matches: 5. The CDR3 spans 13 residues. In germline, CDR1 is SQVTM, CDR2 ANQGSEA. CDR3 sequence reads: CSVEVGGSETQYF. DNA of the CDR3: TGCAGCGTTGAGGTAGGGGGCTCAGAGACCCAGTACTTC.

The CDR3 DNA follows: TGTGCCAGCAGCTCCAGACAGGTGGCCAGTTTTTCTGGGGCCAACGTCCTGACTTTC. This gives the protein CASSSRQVASFSGANVLTF. The rearrangement links TRBV5-5 to TRBJ2-6, with D tentatively TRBD1 (6 bases). V was cut by 3 bases and J by 1 base, with 20 bases left in between. CDR1 is SGHKS, CDR2 YYEKEE, per germline (reference sequence). The CDR3 consists of 19 residues.

The rearrangement joins TRBV6-5 to TRBJ1-3, with D possibly being TRBD1 (5 bases). Germline V lookup: CDR1 MNHEY, CDR2 SVGAGI. Trimming pared 6 bases from V and 4 bases from J, leaving 16 bases between. CDR3 length: 15 amino acids. The CDR3 nucleotides are TGTGCCAGCAGAGACGGGGGGGGAGGAGGAAACACCATATATTTT. Its translation is CASRDGGGGGNTIYF.

The rearrangement links TRBV5-4 to TRBJ2-7, with 8 bases lining up with TRBD1. V lost 3 bases to trimming and J lost 2 bases; unmatched junction nucleotides: 1. This CDR3 has 13 residues. CDR1 and CDR2 (germline): SGHNT, YYREEE (reference sequence). The CDR3 DNA sequence: TGTGCCAGCAGCTCGGACAGGGCCTACGAGCAGTACTTC. Amino acid sequence: CASSSDRAYEQYF.

The chain carries TRBV9 and TRBJ2-3; D is undetermined. The CDR3 is 13 amino acids. CDR1 and CDR2 (germline): SGDLS, YYNGEE. V lost 0 bases and J lost 5, with 7 bases in between. CDR3 amino acids: CASSVEAIDTQYF. The CDR3 DNA is TGTGCCAGCAGCGTAGAAGCGATAGATACGCAGTATTTT.

The chain uses TRBV28 and TRBJ2-1, with 11 bases lining up with TRBD2. CDR1 is MDHEN and CDR2 is SYDVKM in the germline V gene. J lost 0 bases, V lost 6 bases, and 4 bases had no gene match. The CDR3 runs to 16 residues. CDR3 sequence: CASSSGLAGSYNEQFF. The CDR3 bases are TGTGCCAGCAGCTCCGGACTAGCGGGCTCCTACAATGAGCAGTTCTTC.

This clone has a count of ten or more. The chain links TRBV19 to TRBJ1-2, with a possible D match to TRBD1 (5 bases). Trimming left V 5 bases short and J 6 bases short, with 13 bases between. CDR1 and CDR2 from the germline V gene are LNHDA and SQIVND (reference sequence). The CDR3 length is 13 residues. As DNA, the CDR3 is TGTGCCAGTAGTTCCGTGGGGGAGGATGGCTACACCTTC. Its translation is CASSSVGEDGYTF. Variable domain in full (rest from reference TRBV19 and TRBJ1-2): DGGITQSPKYLFRKEGQNVTLSCEQNLNHDAMYWYRQDPGQGLRLIYYSQIVNDFQKGDIAEGYSVSREKKESFPLTVTSAQKNPTAFYLCASSSVGEDGYTFGSGTRLTVV.

A word on this clone: In the same sample, other DNA sequences code for this CDR3. The chain is built from TRBV18 and TRBJ1-4; possible D gene TRBD1, 5 bases. The CDR3 contains 14 residues. Germline values: CDR1 KGHSH, CDR2 LQKENI. V lost 6 bases to trimming and J lost 1 base, with 9 bases between them. CDR3 residues: CASSPRETNEKLFF. Written as DNA, the CDR3 is TGTGCCAGCTCTCCCAGGGAAACTAATGAAAAACTGTTTTTT.

Here the CDR3 reads CATSLSGTGGAGELFF. CDR3 nucleotides: TGTGCCACCAGCTTATCCGGGACAGGGGGGGCCGGGGAGCTGTTTTTT. The genes are TRBV24-1 and TRBJ2-2; TRBD1 agrees at 11 bases. The CDR3 sequence is 16 residues long. Germline V gives CDR1 KGHDR, CDR2 SFDVKD. The J segment lost 6 bases and the V segment lost 7 bases, leaving 9 bases of the junction unmatched.

This clone was detected only a few times. The chain recombines TRBV30 with TRBJ2-3, with a weak D call TRBD2 (5 bases). V was shortened by 3 bases and J by 9 bases, with 19 bases between the two germline ends. Germline V lookup: CDR1 GTSNPN, CDR2 SVGIG (reference sequence). This CDR3 spans 14 amino acids. In nucleotides, the CDR3 is TGTGCCTGGAGCCAAATGCTAGCAATTGACACGCAGTATTTT. Protein: CAWSQMLAIDTQYF.

This chain connects TRBV7-2 to TRBJ1-1; possible D gene TRBD1, 5 bases. Trimming removed 3 bases from V and 1 base from J, with 12 bases in between. The V gene's germline CDR1 is SGHTA and CDR2 FQGNSA. This CDR3 is built from 15 residues. The CDR3 reads CASSLFDSTNTEAFF. As DNA, the CDR3 is TGTGCCAGCAGCTTGTTTGACAGTACGAACACTGAAGCTTTCTTT.

This chain uses TRBV30 with TRBJ1-3; TRBD1 agrees at 9 bases. The V gene's germline CDR1 is GTSNPN and CDR2 SVGIG (reference sequence). J gave up 7 bases and V 3 bases, and 4 bases lay outside the gene matches. This CDR3 has 13 amino acids. As DNA, the CDR3 is TGTGCCTGGAGCCCGGACAGGGGCAACACCATATATTTT. Its translation is CAWSPDRGNTIYF.

The chain recombines TRBV5-4 with TRBJ2-5, with 9 nucleotides matching TRBD1. Germline loops: CDR1 SGHNT, CDR2 YYREEE (reference sequence). This CDR3 is 15 amino acids long. V was pared by 4 bases and J by 5 bases, with 9 bases of the junction left unmatched. The CDR3 nucleotides read TGTGCCAGCAGCACCCGGACAGGGGCAAAGGAGACCCAGTACTTC. It specifies CASSTRTGAKETQYF.

DNA for the CDR3: TGCGCCAGCAGCTTAATGGACAGGACCGAGCAGTACTTC. Encoded protein: CASSLMDRTEQYF. The J gene is TRBJ2-7, the V gene TRBV5-1; 7 bases are a match to TRBD1. Trimming cost V 2 bases and J 6 bases; bases outside gene matches: 5. Germline-derived CDR1 and CDR2 are SGHRS and YFSETQ. This CDR3 region has 13 residues.

This chain links TRBV7-9 with TRBJ2-7; 9 positions match TRBD1. The V gene end was trimmed by 1 base and the J gene end by 5 bases; junction bases not matched to a gene: 6. The CDR3 totals 15 residues. Looked up from germline, CDR1 is SEHNR and CDR2 is FQNEAQ (reference sequence). The DNA of the CDR3 is TGTGCCAGCAGCTTAGAGACAGGGGGGATCCACGAGCAGTACTTC. Its protein is CASSLETGGIHEQYF.

This chain connects TRBV28 to TRBJ2-1; 8 positions match TRBD1. This CDR3 is 13 amino acids long. The germline gives CDR1 MDHEN, CDR2 SYDVKM. V dropped 6 bases and J dropped 13; count of bases not matched to a gene: 11. CDR3 in amino acids: CASSRTGSAAQFF. CDR3 nucleotides: TGTGCCAGCAGCCGGACAGGGTCGGCAGCTCAGTTCTTC.

This clone has a single count. J is TRBJ2-4 and V is TRBV4-1, with D maybe TRBD1 (6 bases). V lost 0 bases, J lost 6 bases, and 9 bases lay in between. The CDR3 is 14 residues long. Germline loops: CDR1 MGHRA, CDR2 YSYEKL. The CDR3, as DNA: TGCGCCAGCAGCCAAGATCTCAGGGGAAACATTCAGTACTTC. This gives the protein CASSQDLRGNIQYF.

This chain connects TRBV19 to TRBJ1-6; D possibly corresponds to TRBD1 (5 bases). The V end was cut by 3 bases, the J end by 13 bases, with 16 bases between. Germline CDR1 is LNHDA and CDR2 is SQIVND (reference sequence). The CDR3 totals 14 residues. The CDR3 DNA follows: TGTGCCAGTAGTATCGCGGCAGGGCTGGAGCCCCTCCACTTT. Translation gives CASSIAAGLEPLHF.

The genes are TRBV28 and TRBJ1-5; 7 positions agree with TRBD1. Germline assignment: CDR1 MDHEN and CDR2 SYDVKM. The J segment lost 7 bases and the V segment lost 5 bases, leaving 8 bases of the junction unmatched. This CDR3 spans 14 amino acids. CDR3 DNA: TGTGCCAGCAGTCCATCGACAGGGAACCAGCCCCAGCATTTT. This sequence encodes CASSPSTGNQPQHF. Full variable domain (rest looked up from reference TRBV28 and TRBJ1-5): DVKVTQSSRYLVKRTGEKVFLECVQDMDHENMFWYRQDPGLGLRLIYFSYDVKMKEKGDIPEGYSVSREKKERFSLILESASTNQTSMYLCASSPSTGNQPQHFGDGTRLSIL.